This is a list of T cell receptor beta chains from one sample in a study of shared clonotypes between healthy human individuals. The table came from immunoSEQ multiplex PCR; TCRdb's copy has only in-frame clones and leaves some out. The repertoire holds more than 1,200,000 clones, with less than 99% as singletons. The sequenced material came from naive CD4+ T cells sorted from blood. The receptors were gathered from a man aged 30-40 years in good health. The CDR3 runs from the conserved cysteine through the conserved F or W. A D gene is named only where the DNA matches it firmly. Expanded clones get a size class; other rows say once, few or many, or leave the size out.

d_gene	v_gene	j_gene	abundance	CDR3nt	CDR3aa
.	TRBV5-8	TRBJ2-7	.	TGTGCCAGCAGCAACCCGCGGGACTGGACTGTGTACGAGCAGTACTTC	CASSNPRDWTVYEQYF
TRBD2	TRBV9	TRBJ2-7	.	TGTGCCAGCAGCCCCCGTCTAGCGGGACTCGCCTACGAGCAGTACTTC	CASSPRLAGLAYEQYF
.	TRBV6-1	TRBJ2-7	once	TGTGCCAGCAGTCGGGGGTACGGGGCCTACGAGCAGTACTTC	CASSRGYGAYEQYF
.	TRBV18	TRBJ2-2	.	TGTGCCAGCTCACCACGGACTGCGAACACCGGGGAGCTGTTTTTT	CASSPRTANTGELFF
TRBD2	TRBV6-5	TRBJ2-1	.	TGTGCCAGCAGTTACTTGGGCGGGAGGGCCAATGAGCAGTTCTTC	CASSYLGGRANEQFF
.	TRBV7-3	TRBJ2-3	.	TGTGCCAGCAGCTTGCTAGTTGCAGATACGCAGTATTTT	CASSLLVADTQYF
TRBD1	TRBV23-1	TRBJ2-1	.	TGCGCCAGCAGTTCCGAGTGGTTAAGGGGGCCCCTCTTCGCCCCTTACAATGAGCAGTTCTTC	CASSSEWLRGPLFAPYNEQFF
TRBD1	TRBV9	TRBJ2-5	.	TGTGCCAGCAGTCCACAGGGGGCAAAGACCCAGTACTTC	CASSPQGAKTQYF
.	TRBV27	TRBJ2-1	.	TGTGCCAGCAGTTTCCGCGGTGCTAAGCAGTTCTTC	CASSFRGAKQFF
TRBD2	TRBV15	TRBJ2-3	.	TGTGCCACCAGACGGGAGGGACGGGATACGCAGTATTTT	CATRREGRDTQYF
TRBD2	TRBV18	TRBJ2-1	.	TGTGCCAGCTCACCACCCGCGACTAGCGGCTCCTACAATGAGCAGTTCTTC	CASSPPATSGSYNEQFF
.	TRBV5-1	TRBJ1-4	once	TGCGCCAGCAGCTTGGTAGGACTGAATGAAAAACTGTTTTTT	CASSLVGLNEKLFF
TRBD2	TRBV9	TRBJ2-3	.	TGTGCCAGCAGCGTAGGAGTCGGGGCGGGAGGGCCAGATACGCAGTATTTT	CASSVGVGAGGPDTQYF
TRBD2	TRBV29-1	TRBJ2-7	.	TGCAGCGTTGAGAGGCTAGCGGGAGACCACGAGCAGTACTTC	CSVERLAGDHEQYF
TRBD2	TRBV4-2	TRBJ2-7	.	TGTGCCAGCAGCCAAGCTAGCGGGGGAACCTACGAGCAGTACTTC	CASSQASGGTYEQYF
TRBD2	TRBV11-2	TRBJ2-1	.	TGTGCCAGCAGTCCCCTCCGGGACTACTATTCCTACAATGAGCAGTTCTTC	CASSPLRDYYSYNEQFF
.	TRBV9	TRBJ2-7	.	TGTGCCAGCAGCCCCCAGAACCAATTAAACTACGAGCAGTACTTC	CASSPQNQLNYEQYF
TRBD2	TRBV7-2	TRBJ2-7	.	TGTGCCAGCAGCTTACGACCGGGGGGGCTAAACTACGAGCAGTACTTC	CASSLRPGGLNYEQYF
TRBD2	TRBV6-4	TRBJ2-2	.	TGTGCCAGCAGTGTACTAGCGGGCGGGGAGCTGTTTTTT	CASSVLAGGELFF
.	TRBV27	TRBJ1-5	once	TGTGCCAGCAGAACACAGGCATCTGGGAATCAGCCCCAGCATTTT	CASRTQASGNQPQHF
.	TRBV7-2	TRBJ1-1	.	TGTGCCAGCAGCCCCCATGGAACGAACACTGAAGCTTTCTTT	CASSPHGTNTEAFF
TRBD1	TRBV19	TRBJ1-5	.	TGTGCCAGTGGAGACAGGGTCAATCAGCCCCAGCATTTT	CASGDRVNQPQHF
TRBD2	TRBV11-2	TRBJ2-7	.	TGTGCCAGCAGCTTAGTTAGCGGGAGGGCCCGGTACGAGCAGTACTTC	CASSLVSGRARYEQYF
.	TRBV19	TRBJ1-1	.	TGTGCCAGTAGTCTCACAGGGAACACTGAAGCTTTCTTT	CASSLTGNTEAFF
TRBD1	TRBV7-2	TRBJ2-7	.	TGTGCCAGCAGCTTAAAGCGGACAGGTTGGAGCGAGCAGTACTTC	CASSLKRTGWSEQYF
.	TRBV27	TRBJ2-5	.	TGTGCCAGCAGTTTACTACAGGGTCCCAAGGAGACCCAGTACTTC	CASSLLQGPKETQYF
.	TRBV7-7	TRBJ2-3	.	TGTGCTAGCAGCCCTCGTCCCTACCCCCGGGATACGCAGTATTTT	CASSPRPYPRDTQYF
.	TRBV6-5	TRBJ1-4	once	TGTGCCAGCAGGCGTACCAGCACTAATGAAAAACTGTTTTTT	CASRRTSTNEKLFF
.	TRBV7-7	TRBJ2-5	.	TGTGCTAGCAGCTTCCAGGTTCGGGAGACCCAGTACTTC	CASSFQVRETQYF
TRBD1	TRBV4-1	TRBJ1-3	.	TGCGCCAGCAGCCAAGGCGCCAGGGGGCCTGGAAACACCATATATTTT	CASSQGARGPGNTIYF
.	TRBV14	TRBJ2-5	.	TGTGCCAGCAGCCAAGCGGTGACCTCCCCGCAAGAGACCCAGTACTTC	CASSQAVTSPQETQYF
.	TRBV5-1	TRBJ1-1	.	TGCGCCAGCAGCTTACAGGGCCCAGCGAACACTGAAGCTTTCTTT	CASSLQGPANTEAFF
TRBD1	TRBV28	TRBJ1-3	.	TGTGCCAGCAGTCCCCGACAGGGGAGCTTATCTGGAAACACCATATATTTT	CASSPRQGSLSGNTIYF
.	TRBV5-1	TRBJ2-1	.	TGCGCCAGCAGCCCGGGTTTTGTTGCGCGCCGTGGCCGTGAGCAGTTCTTC	CASSPGFVARRGREQFF